This entry features one T cell receptor (beta chain) sequence. This entry is derived from a study of beta chain features in type 1 diabetes. Expressed TCRB transcripts got sequenced, as all isolated RNA was reverse transcribed. Produced via immunoSEQ multiplex PCR; TCRdb's table is partial and in-frame only. The profile covers more than 300,000 clones, with 8% appearing a single time and approximately 0.44% taken by the ten largest. Trimming shortened V by 1 base and J by 6 bases, and 16 bases separated the two germline ends. Germline assignment: CDR1 LGHNA and CDR2 YNFKEQ. This CDR3 has 15 residues. The specimen sequenced was central memory CD4+ T cells from blood. The receptor comes from a woman under 30 in good health. This chain links TRBV4-2 with TRBJ2-7, with TRBD1 as a possible D gene (6 bases). CDR3 sequence (DNA): TGTGCCAGCAGCCAAGGGCCGACAGGATCTACCGAGCAGTACTTC. This encodes CASSQGPTGSTEQYF.